What follows are 19 T cell receptor beta chains derived from one specimen sequenced in a study of blood T cell repertoires in COVID-19 (dated by TCRdb to about 2020). The library came from the immunoSEQ multiplex PCR assay. TCRdb took over this immuneACCESS table, retaining in-frame rearrangements with V and J assigned. Such tables are incomplete; in checked studies, under half of the missing clones stem from an unresolved V gene, and the remainder is unexplained. The sample contains fewer than 350,000 clones, less than 95% of them found a single time. Less than 3.5% of the sample is held by the ten biggest clonotypes. Source material: PBMCs or T cells enriched from blood (not recorded which). The receptor set was obtained from a man in his forties or fifties who had been exposed to COVID-19.

The chain is built from TRBV10-1 and TRBJ1-1, with 7 positions matching TRBD1. Unmatched junction bases numbered 5, after V lost 0 bases and J lost 1 base. Germline CDR1 WNHNN, CDR2 SYGVQD (reference sequence). The CDR3 length is 16 residues. CDR3 residues: CASSESKGTANTEAFF. The CDR3 region has the DNA TGCGCCAGCAGTGAGTCGAAGGGGACAGCGAACACTGAAGCTTTCTTT.

The CDR3 nucleotides read TGTGCCAGCTCATACAGGGGGATTGGTGAAAAACTGTTTTTT. It specifies CASSYRGIGEKLFF. V usage is TRBV18 and J usage is TRBJ1-4; TRBD1 agrees at 8 bases. V was clipped by 5 bases and J by 7 bases; unmatched bases: 6. Germline CDR1 is KGHSH and CDR2 is LQKENI. The CDR3 has 14 residues.

This clone was observed once. The chain joins TRBV29-1 to TRBJ2-2, with 7 bases lining up with TRBD1. V lost 7 bases and J lost 5; bases outside the gene matches: 4. This CDR3 spans 12 amino acids. The germline gives CDR1 SQVTM, CDR2 ANQGSEA. CDR3 nucleotides: TGCAGCGCGACAGGGATGACCGGGGAGCTGTTTTTT. Its protein is CSATGMTGELFF.

The chain couples TRBV5-4 to TRBJ2-2, with no clear D. The length of the CDR3 is 13 residues. V lost 7 bases and J 0 bases, leaving 7 bases between the germline ends. Germline V gene data show CDR1 as SGHNT and CDR2 as YYREEE (reference sequence). The CDR3 sequence: CASRDSNTGELFF. Written as DNA, the CDR3 is TGTGCCAGCCGCGACTCGAACACCGGGGAGCTGTTTTTT. Based on the CDR3 plus reference TRBV5-4 and TRBJ2-2, the full variable domain is ETGVTQSPTHLIKTRGQQVTLRCSSQSGHNTVSWYQQALGQGPQFIFQYYREEENGRGNFPPRFSGLQFPNYSSELNVNALELDDSALYLCASRDSNTGELFFGEGSRLTVL.

V is TRBV10-3 and J is TRBJ2-3; 10 bases fit TRBD2. J gave up 3 bases and V 9 bases, and 6 bases lay outside the gene matches. Per the germline V gene, CDR1 is ENHRY and CDR2 is SYGVKD. The CDR3 spans 14 residues. The CDR3 region has the DNA TGTGCCATTGGGGCTAGCGGGAGTACAGATACGCAGTATTTT. Translating gives CAIGASGSTDTQYF.

The gene calls are TRBV5-4 and TRBJ2-1; a weak D match, TRBD1 (6 bases). From germline, CDR1 is SGHNT and CDR2 YYREEE (reference sequence). CDR3 length: 11 residues. V was shortened by 0 bases and J by 15 bases, with 10 bases between the two germline ends. The CDR3 spells CASSLAGVRFF. The DNA of the CDR3 is TGTGCCAGCAGCTTGGCAGGGGTTCGGTTCTTC.

This clone was seen more than once but under ten times. The chain employs TRBV6-5 and TRBJ1-2; 7 bases map to TRBD1. The CDR3 contains 14 residues. Losses at the gene ends were 2 bases for V and 8 bases for J; bases not matched to a gene: 8. CDR1 and CDR2 from the germline V gene are MNHEY and SVGAGI. The CDR3 region has the DNA TGTGCCAGCAGTTACGGGCAGGGGACAGAGGGCTACACCTTC. It yields the protein CASSYGQGTEGYTF.

The gene calls are TRBV11-3 and TRBJ2-1; 7 bases match TRBD1. With 2 bases clipped from V and 0 bases from J, the junction kept 7 bases outside the gene matches. This CDR3 region has 17 residues. CDR1 is SGHNT and CDR2 is YENEEA in the germline V gene. The CDR3 coding sequence is TGTGCCAGCAGCTTAAGGGTACAGGGGCCCTCCTACAATGAGCAGTTCTTC. As protein: CASSLRVQGPSYNEQFF.

The chain joins TRBV12-3 or TRBV12-4 to TRBJ1-1, with D hard to call. Trimming removed 9 bases at V and 4 bases at J, with 15 bases between. The CDR3 is made up of 13 amino acids. The chain's CDR3 is CASYNDNPTEAFF. CDR3 sequence (DNA): TGTGCCAGTTACAACGATAACCCCACTGAAGCTTTCTTT.

This chain uses TRBV3-1 (or the pseudogene TRBV3-2) with TRBJ1-1; D call uncertain. The CDR3 is made up of 12 amino acids. The germline V gene encodes CDR1 LGHDT and CDR2 YNNKEL (reference sequence). Trimming stripped 1 base from V and 11 bases from J, with 11 bases between. CDR3 sequence: CASSQVPTFAFF. The CDR3 nucleotides read TGTGCCAGCAGCCAAGTCCCTACTTTCGCTTTCTTT.

This chain uses TRBV28 with TRBJ1-5; D gene ambiguous. Trimming removed 4 bases at V and 4 bases at J, with 8 bases between. The CDR3 extends over 13 amino acids. Germline V gives CDR1 MDHEN, CDR2 SYDVKM. The CDR3: CASSSRNNQPQHF. CDR3 bases: TGTGCCAGCAGTTCGAGGAATAATCAGCCCCAGCATTTT.

The chain uses TRBV15 and TRBJ2-7; TRBD2 agrees at 9 bases. Germline CDR1 LNHNV, CDR2 YYDKDF (reference sequence). J lost 4 bases, V lost 3 bases, and 4 bases had no gene match. The CDR3 extends over 14 amino acids. The CDR3, as DNA: TGTGCCACCAGCAGGCCGGGACTAGCTTACGAGCAGTACTTC. Translated, it gives CATSRPGLAYEQYF.

The chain recombines TRBV29-1 with TRBJ1-3; 11 nucleotides line up with TRBD1. The germline gives CDR1 SQVTM, CDR2 ANQGSEA. J gave up 0 bases and V 7 bases, and 8 bases lay outside the gene matches. The CDR3 is made up of 16 amino acids. CDR3 sequence (DNA): TGCAGCGCTTATTGGACAGGGGGCGGCTCTGGAAACACCATATATTTT. Translated: CSAYWTGGGSGNTIYF.

The table lists this clone with a count of one. The chain links TRBV30 to TRBJ1-5, with a possible D match to TRBD1 (5 bases). From germline, CDR1 is GTSNPN and CDR2 SVGIG (reference sequence). V was trimmed by 5 bases and J by 0 bases, leaving 14 bases between them. The CDR3 sequence is 15 residues long. The CDR3 is CAWRLGGYSNQPQHF. The CDR3 DNA reads as TGTGCCTGGCGACTCGGGGGGTATAGCAATCAGCCCCAGCATTTT.

The chain recombines TRBV5-1 with TRBJ1-2; D is perhaps TRBD1 (5 bases). The CDR3 is 15 residues long. Trimming took 0 bases from V and 4 from J, leaving 13 bases between them. Germline V gene sequence: CDR1 SGHRS, CDR2 YFSETQ. The CDR3 coding sequence is TGCGCCAGCAGCTTGGCCATGGGGCAAAGCTATGGCTACACCTTC. Protein product: CASSLAMGQSYGYTF.

The rearrangement uses TRBV5-6 and TRBJ1-6; 8 bases are shared with TRBD1. This CDR3 is 14 amino acids long. Germline trimming cut 4 bases from V and 10 bases from J; bases unmatched to any gene: 7. The V gene's germline CDR1 is SGHDT and CDR2 YYEEEE. This chain's CDR3 is CASSLGQGGSPLHF. The CDR3 coding sequence is TGTGCCAGCAGCCTAGGACAGGGTGGGTCACCCCTCCACTTT.

V is TRBV3-1 (or the pseudogene TRBV3-2) and J is TRBJ2-7; TRBD1 matches 7 bases. CDR3 length equals 14 residues. Germline loops: CDR1 LGHDT, CDR2 YNNKEL (reference sequence). J gave up 2 bases and V 4 bases, and 5 bases lay outside the gene matches. DNA of the CDR3: TGTGCCAGCAGCCCTCAGACAGGGCCCTACGAGCAGTACTTC. Its protein is CASSPQTGPYEQYF.

This chain connects TRBV24-1 to TRBJ2-1; TRBD2 agrees at 8 bases. Germline assignment: CDR1 KGHDR and CDR2 SFDVKD. This CDR3 spans 15 amino acids. V shed 3 bases and J 6 bases; nucleotides not matched to a gene: 6. The CDR3 region has the DNA TGTGCCACCAGTGATCTGCTAGCGGGCGGCAATGAGCAGTTCTTC. Amino acid sequence: CATSDLLAGGNEQFF.

This chain links TRBV1 with TRBJ2-1; TRBD2 is the table's D call, not checked against the DNA. TRBV1 is assigned pseudogene status. The CDR3 extends over 16 amino acids. The chain's CDR3 is CTSSQVPGRPENEQFF. The CDR3, as DNA: TGCACCAGCAGCCAAGTCCCCGGGAGGCCCGAAAATGAGCAGTTCTTC.